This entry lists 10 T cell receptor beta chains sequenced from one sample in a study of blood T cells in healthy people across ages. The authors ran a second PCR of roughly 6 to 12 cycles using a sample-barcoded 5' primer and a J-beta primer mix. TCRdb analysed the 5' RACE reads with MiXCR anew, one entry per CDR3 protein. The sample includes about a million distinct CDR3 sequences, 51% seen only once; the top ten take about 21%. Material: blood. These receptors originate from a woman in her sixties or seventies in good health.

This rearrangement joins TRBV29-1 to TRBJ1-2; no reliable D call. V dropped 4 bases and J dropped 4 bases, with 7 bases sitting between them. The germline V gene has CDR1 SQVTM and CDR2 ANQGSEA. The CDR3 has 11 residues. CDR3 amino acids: CSVVISYGYTF. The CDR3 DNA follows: TGCAGCGTTGTCATATCCTATGGCTACACCTTC.

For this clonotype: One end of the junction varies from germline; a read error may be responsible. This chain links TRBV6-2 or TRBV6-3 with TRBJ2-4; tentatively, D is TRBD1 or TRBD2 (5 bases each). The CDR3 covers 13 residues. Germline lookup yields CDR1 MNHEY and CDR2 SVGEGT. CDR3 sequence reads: CASSDSQGVIQYF. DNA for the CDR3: TGTGCCAGCAGTGACTCCCAGGGAGTCATTCAGTACTTC.

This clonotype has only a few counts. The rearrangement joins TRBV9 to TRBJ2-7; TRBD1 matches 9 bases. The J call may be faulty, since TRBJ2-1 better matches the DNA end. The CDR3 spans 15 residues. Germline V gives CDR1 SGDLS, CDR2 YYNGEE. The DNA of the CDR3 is TGTGCCAGCAGCGTCCCGGGACAGGGATCAAATGAGCAGTTCTTC. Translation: CASSVPGQGSNEQFF.

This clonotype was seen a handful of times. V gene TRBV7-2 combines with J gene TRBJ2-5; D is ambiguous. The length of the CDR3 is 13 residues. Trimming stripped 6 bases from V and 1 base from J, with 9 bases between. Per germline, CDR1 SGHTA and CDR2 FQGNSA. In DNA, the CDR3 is TGTGCCAGCAGTCCCTATTCCCAAGAGACCCAGTACTTC. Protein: CASSPYSQETQYF.

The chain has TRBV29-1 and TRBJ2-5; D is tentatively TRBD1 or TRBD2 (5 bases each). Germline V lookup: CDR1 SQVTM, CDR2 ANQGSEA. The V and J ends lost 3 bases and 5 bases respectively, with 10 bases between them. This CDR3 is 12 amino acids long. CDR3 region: CSVERGGETQYF. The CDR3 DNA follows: TGCAGCGTTGAGAGGGGTGGGGAGACCCAGTACTTC. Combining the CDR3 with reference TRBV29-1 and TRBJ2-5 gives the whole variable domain SAVISQKPSRDICQRGTSLTIQCQVDSQVTMMFWYRQQPGQSLTLIATANQGSEATYESGFVIDKFPISRPNLTFSTLTVSNMSPEDSSIYLCSVERGGETQYFGPGTRLLVL.

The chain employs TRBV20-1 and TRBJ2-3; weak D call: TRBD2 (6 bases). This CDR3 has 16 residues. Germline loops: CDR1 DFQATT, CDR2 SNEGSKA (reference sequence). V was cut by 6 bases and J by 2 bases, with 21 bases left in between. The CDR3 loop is CSATRGAGWNTDTQYF. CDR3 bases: TGCAGTGCCACCCGGGGCGCGGGATGGAACACAGATACGCAGTATTTT.

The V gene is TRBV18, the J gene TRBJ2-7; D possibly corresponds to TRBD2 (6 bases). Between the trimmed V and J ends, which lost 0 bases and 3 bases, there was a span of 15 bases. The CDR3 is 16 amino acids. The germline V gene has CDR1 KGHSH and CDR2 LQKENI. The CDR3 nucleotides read TGTGCCAGCTCACCACCAGGCGAGCGGGTGAACTACGAGCAGTACTTC. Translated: CASSPPGERVNYEQYF.

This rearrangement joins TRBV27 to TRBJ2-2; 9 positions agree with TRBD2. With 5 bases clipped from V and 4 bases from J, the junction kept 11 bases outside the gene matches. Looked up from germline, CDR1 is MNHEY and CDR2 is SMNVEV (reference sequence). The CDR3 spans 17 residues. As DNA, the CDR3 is TGTGCCAGCAGTGGGCTAGCGGGACGGCTCGGCACCGGGGAGCTGTTTTTT. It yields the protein CASSGLAGRLGTGELFF.

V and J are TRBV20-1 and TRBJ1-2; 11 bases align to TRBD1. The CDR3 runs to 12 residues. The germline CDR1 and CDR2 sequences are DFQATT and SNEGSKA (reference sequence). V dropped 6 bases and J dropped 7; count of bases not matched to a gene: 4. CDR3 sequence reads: CSAADRGLGYTF. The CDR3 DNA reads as TGCAGTGCCGCGGACAGGGGGCTTGGCTACACCTTC.

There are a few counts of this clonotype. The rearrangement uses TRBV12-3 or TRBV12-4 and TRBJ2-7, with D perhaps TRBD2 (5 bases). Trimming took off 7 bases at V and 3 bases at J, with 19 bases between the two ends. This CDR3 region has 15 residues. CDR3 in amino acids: CASTRSGQRNYEQYF. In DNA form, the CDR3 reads TGTGCCAGCACACGCAGCGGCCAGCGCAACTACGAGCAGTACTTC.